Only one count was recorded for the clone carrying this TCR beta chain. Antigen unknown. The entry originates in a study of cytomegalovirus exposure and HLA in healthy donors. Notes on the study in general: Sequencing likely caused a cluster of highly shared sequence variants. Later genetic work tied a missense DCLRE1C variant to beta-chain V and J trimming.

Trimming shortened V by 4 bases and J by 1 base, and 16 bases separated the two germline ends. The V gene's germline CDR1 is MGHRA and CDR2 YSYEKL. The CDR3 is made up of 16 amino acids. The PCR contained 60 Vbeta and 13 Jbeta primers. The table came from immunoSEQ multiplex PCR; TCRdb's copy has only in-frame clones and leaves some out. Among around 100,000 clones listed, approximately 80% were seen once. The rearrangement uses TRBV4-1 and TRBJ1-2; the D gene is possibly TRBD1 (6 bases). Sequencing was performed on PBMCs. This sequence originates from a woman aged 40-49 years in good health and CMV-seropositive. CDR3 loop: CASSRAGTYLNYGYTF. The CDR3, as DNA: TGCGCCAGCAGCCGAGCCGGGACATACCTTAACTATGGCTACACCTTC.